This T cell receptor (beta chain) came from a study of TIL therapy for anti-PD-1-resistant metastatic lung cancer. Time point specified: pre-treatment sample, taken before nivolumab and TIL therapy. Tumor tissue came from excised metastases, mostly pleural nodules or supraclavicular lymph nodes. Tumors were harvested before any PD-1/PD-L1 blockade. The immunoSEQ assay was v3. Repertoires were generated with immunoSEQ multiplex PCR, while TCRdb's copy carries only in-frame clones and drops some. The data contain roughly 92,000 clones, roughly two thirds of them seen just once; the ten biggest clones take up approximately 11%. With V trimmed by 2 bases and J by 7 bases, 7 bases remained unmatched. The CDR3 length is 17 residues. CDR1 MNHEY and CDR2 SVGEGT come from the germline V gene. This clone was recorded only once.

The rearrangement joins TRBV6-2 or TRBV6-3 to TRBJ2-1; 14 positions match TRBD2. The specimen comprised tumor tissue, sampled at baseline. This TCR was sampled from a person between 25 and 79 years old with non-small cell lung cancer. The CDR3 region is CASSYPGTSGSPNEQFF. CDR3 DNA sequence: TGTGCCAGCAGTTACCCCGGGACTAGCGGGAGCCCTAATGAGCAGTTCTTC.